Ten or more counts support the clone carrying this TCR beta chain. Its antigen is not known. TCRdb independently ran MiXCR on the reads; one entry per CDR3 protein. In the table there are 200,000 to 300,000 distinct CDR3 sequences, around an eighth of which are singletons. CDR1 SGHTA and CDR2 FQGNSA come from the germline V gene. Trimming removed 1 base at V and 5 bases at J, with 6 bases between. There are 12 residues in the CDR3. The data belong to a study of T cell repertoires in cytomegalovirus infection. Study outcomes and limitations: Of the TCR beta families, the public ones yielded a cumulative frequency that identified carriers of CMV plus the relevant HLA. Ex vivo, HLA-C-restricted CMV-specific TCR beta clonotypes prevailed over the rest of the response.

The receptor comes from a human donor in good health (CMV status not recorded). Some clones in this sample may be carry-over from other donors' samples. The V call is TRBV7-2, the J call TRBJ2-7; no clear D gene. Sequencing used PBMCs. The CDR3 spells CASSLDLHEQYF. Written as DNA, the CDR3 is TGTGCCAGCAGCTTAGATCTACACGAGCAGTACTTC.